The 6 T cell receptor beta chains below all came from one sample that was sequenced in a study of CD8+ T cells in alopecia areata. cDNA serving as the sequencing template came from extracted, reverse transcribed RNA. TCRdb's copy holds only in-frame clones and misses some; the assay was immunoSEQ multiplex PCR. The table records 150,000 or so clones, roughly 62% of them present only once. The sequences come from CD4+ T cells sorted from blood, collected at week 0. The receptors originated from a human donor with alopecia areata.

V is TRBV27 and J is TRBJ2-1; D unresolved. This CDR3 is 14 amino acids long. Looked up from germline, CDR1 is MNHEY and CDR2 is SMNVEV (reference sequence). Trimming removed 8 bases from V and 7 bases from J, with 18 bases in between. CDR3 amino acids: CASGGDHRINEQFF. CDR3 DNA: TGTGCCAGCGGTGGTGACCACAGAATAAATGAGCAGTTCTTC.

This clone occurred once. This chain links TRBV29-1 with TRBJ2-5; D remains unclear. The CDR3 consists of 14 residues. Trimming shortened V by 0 bases and J by 4 bases, and 12 bases separated the two germline ends. Germline CDR1 SQVTM, CDR2 ANQGSEA. This CDR3 reads CSVEDWPTRETQYF. CDR3 DNA sequence: TGCAGCGTTGAAGATTGGCCCACACGAGAGACCCAGTACTTC.

This clone turned up a few times. V gene TRBV7-2 combines with J gene TRBJ1-3, with D tentatively TRBD1 (6 bases). CDR1 is SGHTA, CDR2 FQGNSA, per germline. The CDR3 is 17 residues long. Trimming cost V 1 base and J 0 bases, with 13 bases left between them. The CDR3 is CASSLVGGSISGNTIYF. The DNA of the CDR3 is TGTGCCAGCAGCTTAGTTGGGGGCTCAATCTCTGGAAACACCATATATTTT.

This clone was counted between two and nine times. The chain carries TRBV30 and TRBJ2-7, with D possibly being TRBD2 (6 bases). Per germline, CDR1 GTSNPN and CDR2 SVGIG (reference sequence). CDR3 length equals 14 residues. The V end was cut by 1 base, the J end by 9 bases, with 19 bases between. The CDR3 loop reads CAWSGGTGETGQYF. DNA for the CDR3: TGTGCCTGGAGTGGAGGCACGGGGGAAACGGGGCAGTACTTC.

The J gene is TRBJ1-2, the V gene TRBV10-3, with TRBD1 matching 9 bases. CDR3 length: 14 amino acids. Germline V gives CDR1 ENHRY, CDR2 SYGVKD. The ends lost 4 bases at V and 6 bases at J; junction bases unmatched: 6. For the CDR3, the DNA is TGTGCCATCAGTGCGGGGACAGGGCTGAATGGCTACACCTTC. It codes for CAISAGTGLNGYTF.

The rearrangement links TRBV7-2 to TRBJ2-1; unclear D gene. CDR1 is SGHTA, CDR2 FQGNSA, per germline. V was clipped by 4 bases and J by 0 bases, with 13 bases between them. The CDR3 extends over 16 amino acids. CDR3 DNA: TGTGCCAGCAGCTCCTACACTTCGAGCTCCTACAATGAGCAGTTCTTC. Its translation: CASSSYTSSSYNEQFF.